The source of this TCR beta chain is a study of cytomegalovirus exposure and HLA in healthy donors. A remark on this clone: What it recognizes is unknown.

V lost 6 bases and J lost 0; bases outside the gene matches: 2. The CDR3 loop spans 15 amino acids. The germline gives CDR1 MNHEY, CDR2 SMNVEV (reference sequence). Regarding the study as a whole: Some public TCRs appeared in many individuals, while most sequences were rare.

Sequenced by immunoSEQ multiplex PCR; TCRdb stores in-frame clones only, minus some. The table lists 150,000 to 200,000 clones, about 85% of them singletons. The V gene is TRBV27, the J gene TRBJ2-7, with 13 nucleotides matching TRBD2. The TCR comes from a man younger than 35 in good health and CMV-seropositive. Sequenced input: PBMCs. Here the CDR3 DNA reads TGTGCCAGCAGAGGGACTAGCGGGGTCTCCTACGAGCAGTACTTC. Translation gives CASRGTSGVSYEQYF.